These 6 T cell receptor beta chains came from one sample sequenced in a study of cytomegalovirus exposure and HLA in healthy donors. Amplification used 60 Vbeta primers and 13 Jbeta primers. The assay was immunoSEQ multiplex PCR, and TCRdb's table has in-frame clones only and misses some. The table counts 110,000 to 150,000 clones; 2.2% lies in the top ten. Specimen: PBMCs. Receptors were obtained from a woman under 30 in good health and CMV-seronegative.

The CDR3 is CAITPDRGDGYTF. The DNA for the CDR3 is TGTGCCATCACACCGGACAGGGGGGATGGCTACACCTTC. V is TRBV10-3 and J is TRBJ1-2; 10 nucleotides align to TRBD1. CDR3 length equals 13 residues. J gave up 6 bases and V 7 bases, and 5 bases lay outside the gene matches. Germline CDR1 ENHRY, CDR2 SYGVKD.

The chain couples TRBV6-5 to TRBJ1-3; 10 bases line up with TRBD1. This CDR3 has 16 residues. Germline assignment: CDR1 MNHEY and CDR2 SVGAGI. V gave up 6 bases and J gave up 4 bases; unmatched junction bases: 9. The CDR3 DNA follows: TGTGCCAGCAGCTACACCGACAGGGGGCCCGGAAACACCATATATTTT. Its protein is CASSYTDRGPGNTIYF.

The V gene is TRBV6-1, the J gene TRBJ2-3; D perhaps matches TRBD2 (5 bases). This CDR3 region has 14 residues. V dropped 10 bases and J dropped 2 bases, with 16 bases sitting between them. CDR1 and CDR2 from the germline V gene are MNHNS and SASEGT. CDR3 protein: CAIQRSGFTDTQYF. For the CDR3, the DNA is TGTGCCATCCAGCGGTCAGGCTTCACAGATACGCAGTATTTT.

The J gene is TRBJ2-1, the V gene TRBV4-3; possibly TRBD2 for D (6 bases). This CDR3 comprises 18 residues. Trimming took 0 bases from V and 0 from J, leaving 15 bases between them. Germline-derived CDR1 and CDR2 are LGHNA and YSLEER. CDR3 amino acids: CASSQEEGLATSYNEQFF. For the CDR3, the DNA is TGCGCCAGCAGCCAAGAGGAGGGGCTAGCGACCTCCTACAATGAGCAGTTCTTC.

The chain has TRBV7-3 and TRBJ2-3; D is uncertain. Germline V gene lookup returns CDR1 SGHTA and CDR2 FQGTGA. CDR3 length equals 14 residues. Trimming removed 5 bases at V and 6 bases at J, with 15 bases between. The CDR3 DNA reads TGTGCCAGCAGCCCCACCTCCCCGACTGATACGCAGTATTTT. Protein: CASSPTSPTDTQYF. The complete variable domain, with remaining parts taken from reference TRBV7-3 and TRBJ2-3, reads GAGVSQTPSNKVTEKGKYVELRCDPISGHTALYWYRQSLGQGPEFLIYFQGTGAADDSGLPNDRFFAVRPEGSVSTLKIQRTERGDSAVYLCASSPTSPTDTQYFGPGTRLTVL.

J is TRBJ2-7 and V is TRBV27; 10 bases fit TRBD1. The germline V gene has CDR1 MNHEY and CDR2 SMNVEV (reference sequence). V gave up 5 bases and J gave up 2 bases; unmatched junction bases: 15. The CDR3 length is 18 residues. CDR3 in DNA: TGTGCCAGCAGTGTCGCCGGGCCGTTCGGACAGGGGGCCTACGAGCAGTACTTC. This codes for CASSVAGPFGQGAYEQYF.